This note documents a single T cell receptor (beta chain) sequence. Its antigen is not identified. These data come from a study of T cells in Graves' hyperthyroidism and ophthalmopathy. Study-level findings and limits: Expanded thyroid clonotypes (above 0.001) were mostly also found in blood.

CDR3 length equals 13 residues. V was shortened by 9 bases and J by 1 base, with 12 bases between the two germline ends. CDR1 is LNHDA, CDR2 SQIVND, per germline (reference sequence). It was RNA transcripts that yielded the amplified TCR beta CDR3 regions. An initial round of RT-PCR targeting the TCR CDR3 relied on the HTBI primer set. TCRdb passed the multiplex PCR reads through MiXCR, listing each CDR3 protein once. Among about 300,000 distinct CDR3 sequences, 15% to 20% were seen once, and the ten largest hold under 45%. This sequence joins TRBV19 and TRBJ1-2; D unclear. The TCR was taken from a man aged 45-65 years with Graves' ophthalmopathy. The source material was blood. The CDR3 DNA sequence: TGTGCCAGCGCTTGGACCGATAACTATGGCTACACCTTC. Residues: CASAWTDNYGYTF.